A single sample is the source of the 14 T cell receptor beta chains below, sequenced in a study of cytomegalovirus exposure and HLA in healthy donors. The PCR ran on 60 Vbeta and 13 Jbeta primers. Libraries were prepared by immunoSEQ multiplex PCR; TCRdb keeps only in-frame clonotypes and omits some of them. The repertoire includes roughly 150,000 clones, 77% of them detected once, and around 2.2% sits in the top ten. Specimen: PBMCs. The source is a man aged 50 or older in good health and CMV-seropositive.

The CDR3 region is CASSLEGTGVRAKNIQYF. The CDR3 nucleotides are TGTGCCAGCAGCTTGGAAGGGACAGGGGTCCGTGCCAAAAACATTCAGTACTTC. The chain recombines TRBV5-6 with TRBJ2-4; 10 bases match TRBD1. Germline V gene sequence: CDR1 SGHDT, CDR2 YYEEEE. The CDR3 runs 18 residues. After removal of 0 bases from V and 1 base from J, the junction contained 7 bases not matched to a gene. Drawing the rest from reference TRBV5-6 and TRBJ2-4, the complete variable domain is DAGVTQSPTHLIKTRGQQVTLRCSPKSGHDTVSWYQQALGQGPQFIFQYYEEEERQRGNFPDRFSGHQFPNYSSELNVNALLLGDSALYLCASSLEGTGVRAKNIQYFGAGTRLSVL.

V usage is TRBV7-2 and J usage is TRBJ2-7, with 9 bases identical to TRBD1. CDR1 SGHTA and CDR2 FQGNSA come from the germline V gene. This CDR3 contains 14 residues. Losses at the gene ends were 2 bases for V and 4 bases for J; bases not matched to a gene: 3. As DNA, the CDR3 is TGTGCCAGCAGCTTATGGGGACAGGGATACGAGCAGTACTTC. This sequence encodes CASSLWGQGYEQYF.

The V and J genes are TRBV9 and TRBJ2-5; 9 bases match TRBD1. The J call may be wrong; the DNA end is better matched by TRBJ2-7. CDR1 and CDR2 from the germline V gene are SGDLS and YYNGEE. This CDR3 has 14 residues. CDR3 region: CASSVGQGAYEQYF. CDR3 coding DNA: TGTGCCAGCAGCGTGGGACAGGGTGCCTACGAGCAGTACTTC.

This chain joins TRBV5-6 and TRBJ1-1; 7 bases map to TRBD1. The CDR3 has 15 residues. The J segment lost 0 bases and the V segment lost 5 bases, leaving 7 bases of the junction unmatched. Per the germline V gene, CDR1 is SGHDT and CDR2 is YYEEEE. CDR3 nucleotides: TGTGCCAGCAGACGACAGGGCAACATGAACACTGAAGCTTTCTTT. This gives the protein CASRRQGNMNTEAFF.

The chain links TRBV2 to TRBJ1-5; 7 nucleotides agree with TRBD1. J was trimmed by 3 bases and V by 5 bases; bases with no gene match: 4. The CDR3 extends over 14 amino acids. The germline V gene has CDR1 SNHLY and CDR2 FYNNEI. CDR3 nucleotide sequence: TGTGCCAGCAGTTACAGGGGCCTCAATCAGCCCCAGCATTTT. This encodes CASSYRGLNQPQHF.

In its sample, this clone was seen once. V is TRBV7-7 and J is TRBJ2-1; TRBD1 aligns across 8 bases. Germline V gene data show CDR1 as SSHAT and CDR2 as FNYEAQ (reference sequence). The CDR3 covers 15 residues. The junction had 9 bases not matched to a gene; V was cut back by 5 bases and J by 6 bases. CDR3 residues: CASSPPGTGFNEQFF. CDR3 nucleotide sequence: TGTGCCAGCAGCCCTCCCGGGACAGGCTTCAATGAGCAGTTCTTC.

In its sample, this clone was seen a few times. The V call is TRBV4-2, the J call TRBJ2-1; maybe TRBD2 (7 bases). V was cut by 0 bases and J by 7 bases, with 16 bases left in between. Germline V gene lookup returns CDR1 LGHNA and CDR2 YNFKEQ. CDR3 length: 16 residues. The DNA for the CDR3 is TGTGCCAGCAGCCAAGAGTTGCGGGGGCACAGAAATGAGCAGTTCTTC. It yields the protein CASSQELRGHRNEQFF.

Regarding this clone: A junction boundary mismatches the germline segment, possibly from a read error. V usage is TRBV7-2 and J usage is TRBJ2-7; weak D call: TRBD2 (9 bases). This CDR3 is 13 amino acids long. CDR1 is SGHTA, CDR2 FQGNSA, per germline. The CDR3 protein is CASSLAGQEWKYF. The CDR3 DNA follows: TGTGCCAGCAGCCTAGCGGGACAGGAGTGGAAGTACTTC.

The chain combines TRBV4-1 with TRBJ2-7, with D tentatively TRBD1 (5 bases). Trimming took 3 bases from V and 3 from J, leaving 9 bases between them. Germline V gene lookup returns CDR1 MGHRA and CDR2 YSYEKL. The CDR3 extends over 13 amino acids. This CDR3 is CASSHSDSYEQYF. Written as DNA, the CDR3 is TGCGCCAGCAGCCACTCCGACAGCTACGAGCAGTACTTC.

V usage is TRBV19 and J usage is TRBJ1-1, with TRBD1 as a possible D gene (5 bases). Trimming removed 5 bases at V and 2 bases at J, with 9 bases between. This CDR3 comprises 13 residues. Germline V CDR1 and CDR2: LNHDA, SQIVND (reference sequence). This CDR3 reads CASSEQANTEAFF. The CDR3 DNA sequence: TGTGCCAGTAGTGAACAGGCAAACACTGAAGCTTTCTTT.

This chain connects TRBV7-2 to TRBJ1-1; perhaps TRBD1 as D (5 bases). This CDR3 contains 14 residues. Germline V gene lookup returns CDR1 SGHTA and CDR2 FQGNSA. The V gene lost 1 base and the J gene lost 4 bases, with 10 bases spanning the gap. Here the CDR3 DNA reads TGTGCCAGCAGCTTAGAGGGGAGGCTCACTGAAGCTTTCTTT. It specifies CASSLEGRLTEAFF.

The rearrangement links TRBV18 to TRBJ2-7, with TRBD1 as a possible D gene (6 bases). CDR3 length: 15 amino acids. Trimming pared 3 bases from V and 2 bases from J, leaving 14 bases between. The germline V gene has CDR1 KGHSH and CDR2 LQKENI. CDR3 sequence: CASSPWTDSPYEQYF. The DNA for the CDR3 is TGTGCCAGCTCACCCTGGACAGACAGTCCCTACGAGCAGTACTTC.

The chain combines TRBV6-5 with TRBJ1-5, with a tentative D call TRBD1 (6 bases). V lost 0 bases and J 2 bases, leaving 8 bases between the germline ends. The CDR3 sequence is 15 residues long. Per germline, CDR1 MNHEY and CDR2 SVGAGI. CDR3 protein: CASSYSRGGNQPQHF. As DNA, the CDR3 is TGTGCCAGCAGTTACTCCAGGGGAGGCAATCAGCCCCAGCATTTT.

The CDR3 loop is CASSLRRLGTQYF. The DNA of the CDR3 is TGTGCCAGCAGCTTAAGGCGGCTAGGTACGCAGTATTTT. The chain employs TRBV11-2 and TRBJ2-3; unclear D gene. V was trimmed by 2 bases and J by 8 bases, leaving 11 bases between them. The CDR3 covers 13 residues. The germline CDR1 and CDR2 sequences are SGHAT and FQNNGV.